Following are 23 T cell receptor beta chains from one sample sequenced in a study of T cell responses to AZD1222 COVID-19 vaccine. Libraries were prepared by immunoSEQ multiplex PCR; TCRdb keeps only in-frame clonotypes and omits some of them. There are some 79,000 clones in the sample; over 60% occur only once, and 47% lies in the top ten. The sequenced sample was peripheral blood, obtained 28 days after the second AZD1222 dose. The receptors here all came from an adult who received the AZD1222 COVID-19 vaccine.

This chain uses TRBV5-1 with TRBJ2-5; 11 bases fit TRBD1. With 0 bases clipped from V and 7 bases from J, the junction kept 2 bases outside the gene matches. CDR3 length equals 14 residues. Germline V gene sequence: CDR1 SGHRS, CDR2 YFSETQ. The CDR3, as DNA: TGCGCCAGCAGCTTGGGGGACAGGGGGGCGACCCAGTACTTC. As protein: CASSLGDRGATQYF.

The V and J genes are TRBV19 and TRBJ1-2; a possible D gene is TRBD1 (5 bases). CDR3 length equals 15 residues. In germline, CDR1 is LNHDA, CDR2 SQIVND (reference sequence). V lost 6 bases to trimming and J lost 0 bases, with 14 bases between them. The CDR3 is CASSPGRRPNYGYTF. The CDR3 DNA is TGTGCCAGTAGCCCGGGGCGGCGGCCTAACTATGGCTACACCTTC. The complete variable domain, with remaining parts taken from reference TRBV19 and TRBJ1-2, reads DGGITQSPKYLFRKEGQNVTLSCEQNLNHDAMYWYRQDPGQGLRLIYYSQIVNDFQKGDIAEGYSVSREKKESFPLTVTSAQKNPTAFYLCASSPGRRPNYGYTFGSGTRLTVV.

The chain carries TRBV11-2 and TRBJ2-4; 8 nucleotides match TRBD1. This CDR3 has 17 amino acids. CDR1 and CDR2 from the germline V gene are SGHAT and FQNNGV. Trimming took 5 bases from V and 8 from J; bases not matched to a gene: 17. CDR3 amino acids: CASSTWSLVQGADIQYF. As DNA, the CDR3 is TGTGCCAGCAGCACCTGGTCTTTGGTCCAGGGGGCAGACATTCAGTACTTC.

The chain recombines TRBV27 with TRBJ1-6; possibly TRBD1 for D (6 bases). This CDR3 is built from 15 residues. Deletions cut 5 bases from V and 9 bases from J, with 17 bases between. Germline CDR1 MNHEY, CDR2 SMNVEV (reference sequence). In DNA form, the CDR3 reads TGTGCCAGCAGTCCTACAGGGCTAAGGACTTCACCCCTCCACTTT. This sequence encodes CASSPTGLRTSPLHF.

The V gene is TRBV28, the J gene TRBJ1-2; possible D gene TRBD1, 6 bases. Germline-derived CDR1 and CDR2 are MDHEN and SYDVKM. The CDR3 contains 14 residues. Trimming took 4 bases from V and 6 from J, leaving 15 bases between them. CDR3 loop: CASSWVQEGDGYTF. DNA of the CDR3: TGTGCCAGCAGTTGGGTACAGGAGGGGGATGGCTACACCTTC.

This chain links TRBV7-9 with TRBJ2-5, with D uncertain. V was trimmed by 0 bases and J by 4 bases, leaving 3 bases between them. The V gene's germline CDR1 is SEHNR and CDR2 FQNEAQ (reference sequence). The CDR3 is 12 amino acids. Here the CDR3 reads CASSLALETQYF. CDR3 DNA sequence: TGTGCCAGCAGCTTAGCGCTAGAGACCCAGTACTTC.

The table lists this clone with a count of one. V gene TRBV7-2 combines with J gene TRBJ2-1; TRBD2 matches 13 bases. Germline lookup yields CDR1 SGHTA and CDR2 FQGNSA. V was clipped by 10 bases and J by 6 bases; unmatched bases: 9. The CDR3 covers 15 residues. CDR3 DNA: TGTGCCACCCTGGGGGGACTAGCGGGAACCAATGAGCAGTTCTTC. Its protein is CATLGGLAGTNEQFF.

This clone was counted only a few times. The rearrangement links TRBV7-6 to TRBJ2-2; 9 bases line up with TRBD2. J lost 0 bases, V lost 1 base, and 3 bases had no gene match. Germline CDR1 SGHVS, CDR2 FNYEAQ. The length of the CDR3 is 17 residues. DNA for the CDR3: TGTGCCAGCAGCTTAGTTGTAGCGGGGGCGAACACCGGGGAGCTGTTTTTT. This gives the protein CASSLVVAGANTGELFF.

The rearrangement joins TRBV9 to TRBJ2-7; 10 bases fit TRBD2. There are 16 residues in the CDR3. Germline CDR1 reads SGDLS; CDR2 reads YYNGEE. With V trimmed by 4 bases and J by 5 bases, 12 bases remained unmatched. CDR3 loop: CASSPTTSGSVDEQYF. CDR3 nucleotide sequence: TGTGCCAGCAGCCCTACGACTAGCGGGTCTGTTGACGAGCAGTACTTC.

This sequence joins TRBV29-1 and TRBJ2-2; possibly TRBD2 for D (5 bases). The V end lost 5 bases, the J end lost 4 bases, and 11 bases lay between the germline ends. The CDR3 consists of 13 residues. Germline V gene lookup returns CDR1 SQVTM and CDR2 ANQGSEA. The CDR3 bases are TGCAGCGTTCAAACGGGGTTCACCGGGGAGCTGTTTTTT. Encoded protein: CSVQTGFTGELFF.

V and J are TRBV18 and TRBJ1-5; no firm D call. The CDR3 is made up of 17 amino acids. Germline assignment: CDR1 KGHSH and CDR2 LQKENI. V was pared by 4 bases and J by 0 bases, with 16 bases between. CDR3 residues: CASSLEGIVYSNQPQHF. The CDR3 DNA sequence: TGTGCCAGCTCACTTGAGGGTATCGTTTATAGCAATCAGCCCCAGCATTTT.

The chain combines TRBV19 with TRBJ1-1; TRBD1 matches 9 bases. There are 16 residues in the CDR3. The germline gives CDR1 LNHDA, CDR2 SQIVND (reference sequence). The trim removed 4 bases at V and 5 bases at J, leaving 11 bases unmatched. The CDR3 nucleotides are TGTGCCAGTAGTACAGGGAACAGGGGGCAAGGGACTGAAGCTTTCTTT. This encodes CASSTGNRGQGTEAFF.

The CDR3 spells CASSFEALAGGTLQETQYF. The CDR3 DNA is TGTGCCAGCAGTTTTGAAGCTCTAGCGGGGGGGACCCTCCAAGAGACCCAGTACTTC. The chain is built from TRBV28 and TRBJ2-5, with 12 bases lining up with TRBD2. The J segment lost 1 base and the V segment lost 3 bases, leaving 12 bases of the junction unmatched. Per germline, CDR1 MDHEN and CDR2 SYDVKM. The CDR3 has 19 amino acids.

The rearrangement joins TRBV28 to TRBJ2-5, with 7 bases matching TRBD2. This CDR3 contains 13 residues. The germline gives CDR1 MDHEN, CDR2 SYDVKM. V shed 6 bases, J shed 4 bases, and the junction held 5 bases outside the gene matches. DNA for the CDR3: TGTGCCAGCAGGGGGGGGTTAGTAGAGACCCAGTACTTC. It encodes CASRGGLVETQYF. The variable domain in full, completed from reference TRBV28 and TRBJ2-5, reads DVKVTQSSRYLVKRTGEKVFLECVQDMDHENMFWYRQDPGLGLRLIYFSYDVKMKEKGDIPEGYSVSREKKERFSLILESASTNQTSMYLCASRGGLVETQYFGPGTRLLVL.

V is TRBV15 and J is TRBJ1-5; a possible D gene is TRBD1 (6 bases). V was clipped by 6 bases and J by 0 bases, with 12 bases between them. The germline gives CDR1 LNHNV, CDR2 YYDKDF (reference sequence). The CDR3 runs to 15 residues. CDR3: CATRVGGSSNQPQHF. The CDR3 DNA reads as TGTGCCACCAGAGTAGGGGGGAGTAGCAATCAGCCCCAGCATTTT.

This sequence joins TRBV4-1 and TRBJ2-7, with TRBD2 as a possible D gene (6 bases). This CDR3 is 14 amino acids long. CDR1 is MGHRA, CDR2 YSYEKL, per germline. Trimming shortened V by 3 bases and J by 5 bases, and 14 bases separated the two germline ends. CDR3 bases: TGCGCCAGCAGCCAGCCCACGGAGGGAAACGAGCAGTACTTC. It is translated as CASSQPTEGNEQYF.

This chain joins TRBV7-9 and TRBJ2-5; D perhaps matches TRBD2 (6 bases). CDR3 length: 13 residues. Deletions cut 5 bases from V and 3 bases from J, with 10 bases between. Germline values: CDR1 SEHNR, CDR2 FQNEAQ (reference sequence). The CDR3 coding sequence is TGTGCCAGCAGCAGGGACTCAAAAGAGACCCAGTACTTC. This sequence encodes CASSRDSKETQYF.

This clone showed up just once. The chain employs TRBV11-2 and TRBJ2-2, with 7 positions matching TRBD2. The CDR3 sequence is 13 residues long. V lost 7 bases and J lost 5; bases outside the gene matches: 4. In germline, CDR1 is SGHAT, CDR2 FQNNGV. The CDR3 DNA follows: TGTGCCAGCAAAGTGGGGGGGACCGGGGAGCTGTTTTTT. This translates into CASKVGGTGELFF.

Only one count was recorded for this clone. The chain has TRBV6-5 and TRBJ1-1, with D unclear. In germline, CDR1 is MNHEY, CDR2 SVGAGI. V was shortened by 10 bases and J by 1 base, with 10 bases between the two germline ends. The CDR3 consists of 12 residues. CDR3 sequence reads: CATGEGNTEAFF. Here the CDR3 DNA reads TGTGCCACCGGGGAGGGGAACACTGAAGCTTTCTTT.

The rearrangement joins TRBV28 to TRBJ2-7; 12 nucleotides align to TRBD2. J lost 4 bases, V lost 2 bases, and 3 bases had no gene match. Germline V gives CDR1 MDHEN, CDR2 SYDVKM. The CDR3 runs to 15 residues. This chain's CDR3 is CASSLLAGGPYEQYF. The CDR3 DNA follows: TGTGCCAGCAGTTTACTAGCGGGAGGGCCGTACGAGCAGTACTTC.

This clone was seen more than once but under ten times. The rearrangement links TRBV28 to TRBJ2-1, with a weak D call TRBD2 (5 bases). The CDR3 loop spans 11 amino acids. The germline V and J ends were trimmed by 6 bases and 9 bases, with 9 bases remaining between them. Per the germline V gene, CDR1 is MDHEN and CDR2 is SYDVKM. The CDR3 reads CASRSDFEQFF. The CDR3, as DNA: TGTGCCAGCAGGTCGGACTTTGAGCAGTTCTTC. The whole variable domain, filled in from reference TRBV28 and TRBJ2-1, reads DVKVTQSSRYLVKRTGEKVFLECVQDMDHENMFWYRQDPGLGLRLIYFSYDVKMKEKGDIPEGYSVSREKKERFSLILESASTNQTSMYLCASRSDFEQFFGPGTRLTVL.

CDR3 nucleotides: TGTGCCAGCAGCCAGGTCTACGAGCAGTACTTC. Its protein is CASSQVYEQYF. The rearrangement uses TRBV3-1 (or the pseudogene TRBV3-2) and TRBJ2-7; D ambiguous. This CDR3 has 11 amino acids. Germline loops: CDR1 LGHDT, CDR2 YNNKEL (reference sequence). The germline V and J ends were trimmed by 3 bases and 3 bases, with 3 bases remaining between them.

The CDR3, as DNA: TGTGCCAGCAGCCCCCGGACTAGCGGGAGGGGGTTCTTC. Translated: CASSPRTSGRGFF. This chain links TRBV5-8 with TRBJ2-1; the match to TRBD2 covers 15 bases. Unmatched junction bases numbered 5, after V lost 4 bases and J lost 15 bases. This CDR3 is built from 13 residues. Germline V gives CDR1 SGHTS, CDR2 YDEGEE.